Each of the 28 T cell receptor beta chains below was sequenced from the same sample in a study of monozygotic twins with inflammatory bowel disease. Following a re-call of the 5' RACE reads, TCRdb has one entry per CDR3 protein and lacks DNA. The table lists around 200,000 distinct CDR3 sequences. Sequencing was carried out using blood. The source of these receptors is a human donor with ulcerative colitis or Crohn's disease, or a healthy co-twin of an affected twin (not recorded which).

V gene TRBV7-2 combines with J gene TRBJ2-3; with no DNA, the TCRdb D assignment of TRBD2 cannot be verified. Germline V gene lookup returns CDR1 SGHTA and CDR2 FQGNSA. The CDR3 consists of 16 residues. CDR3 amino acids: CASSRYSGGAVDTQYF.

The chain carries TRBV7-6 and TRBJ1-2; TCRdb names TRBD1, which stays unverified in the absence of DNA. Germline CDR1 and CDR2: SGHVS and FNYEAQ. This CDR3 is built from 15 residues. CDR3 sequence reads: CASSLRGGLNYGYTF.

The chain has TRBV4-1 and TRBJ2-1; the TRBD2 assignment by TCRdb is unverifiable without DNA. CDR3 size: 16 residues. The germline V gene encodes CDR1 MGHRA and CDR2 YSYEKL. CDR3 region: CAISQGRGAWDNEQFF.

The V gene is TRBV5-5, the J gene TRBJ2-2. CDR1 and CDR2 (germline): SGHKS, YYEKEE (reference sequence). The CDR3 extends over 13 amino acids. CDR3: CASSLINTGELFF.

The chain joins TRBV6-1 to TRBJ1-6; the D gene TCRdb calls, TRBD1, cannot be checked with no DNA. Germline V CDR1 and CDR2: MNHNS, SASEGT. The length of the CDR3 is 19 residues. The chain's CDR3 is CASSPPGGRGAAYNSPLHF.

The V gene is TRBV5-1, the J gene TRBJ2-1; the D gene TCRdb calls, TRBD2, cannot be checked with no DNA. The germline CDR1 and CDR2 sequences are SGHRS and YFSETQ. The CDR3 totals 14 residues. The CDR3 region is CASSWGGGFNEQFF.

This CDR3 is CASSLAGIRNQPQHF. The chain recombines TRBV5-1 with TRBJ1-5. CDR1 SGHRS and CDR2 YFSETQ come from the germline V gene. There are 15 residues in the CDR3.

The rearrangement uses TRBV29-1 and TRBJ2-4; absent DNA, TCRdb's TRBD1 call cannot be checked. CDR1 is SQVTM, CDR2 ANQGSEA, per germline. This CDR3 comprises 12 residues. This CDR3 is CSVYRDENIQYF.

The genes are TRBV3-1 and TRBJ2-2; the D call of TRBD1 rests on TCRdb alone, since no DNA is present to check it. This CDR3 spans 15 amino acids. From germline, CDR1 is LGHDT and CDR2 YNNKEL (reference sequence). The CDR3 here is CASSPGQGITGELFF.

The chain joins TRBV24-1 to TRBJ2-2; TCRdb gives TRBD1 as the D gene, but with no DNA this cannot be confirmed. Germline V CDR1 and CDR2: KGHDR, SFDVKD. The CDR3 covers 15 residues. The CDR3 is CATSALDRDNGELFF.

This chain joins TRBV9 and TRBJ2-5. The germline V gene has CDR1 SGDLS and CDR2 YYNGEE. The CDR3 is made up of 15 amino acids. This CDR3 reads CASSVDSGKQETQYF.

The chain links TRBV7-6 to TRBJ2-2. This CDR3 has 15 residues. CDR1 and CDR2 (germline): SGHVS, FNYEAQ. The CDR3 spells CASSLENAYTGELFF.

The V call is TRBV5-1, the J call TRBJ2-7; the D call of TRBD1 rests on TCRdb alone, since no DNA is present to check it. The germline gives CDR1 SGHRS, CDR2 YFSETQ. The CDR3 extends over 14 amino acids. CDR3 amino acids: CASSYGTGGVEQYF. Looking up the rest from reference TRBV5-1 and TRBJ2-7 gives the full variable domain: KAGVTQTPRYLIKTRGQQVTLSCSPISGHRSVSWYQQTPGQGLQFLFEYFSETQRNKGNFPGRFSGRQFSNSRSEMNVSTLELGDSALYLCASSYGTGGVEQYFGPGTRLTVT.

V gene TRBV12-3 or TRBV12-4 combines with J gene TRBJ1-1; the D call of TRBD1 rests on TCRdb alone, since no DNA is present to check it. The CDR3 loop spans 14 amino acids. CDR3 sequence reads: CASSLRDGNTEAFF.

The chain links TRBV7-9 to TRBJ1-4; absent DNA, TCRdb's TRBD1 call cannot be checked. This CDR3 has 15 residues. In germline, CDR1 is SEHNR, CDR2 FQNEAQ (reference sequence). The CDR3 sequence is CASTIQGRENEKLFF.

J is TRBJ2-1 and V is TRBV7-2; TCRdb designates TRBD2, a call that cannot be tested without DNA. The CDR3 consists of 17 residues. The germline CDR1 and CDR2 sequences are SGHTA and FQGNSA. The CDR3 loop is CASSLAAAGPMGNEQFF.

The J gene is TRBJ1-5, the V gene TRBV7-2. CDR3 length: 14 amino acids. Germline V lookup: CDR1 SGHTA, CDR2 FQGNSA. CDR3 in amino acids: CASSLRAGYQPQHF.

CDR3: CASGSSSGEQFF. The chain joins TRBV4-1 to TRBJ2-1. This CDR3 comprises 12 residues. Germline assignment: CDR1 MGHRA and CDR2 YSYEKL.

The chain uses TRBV15 and TRBJ1-5. The CDR3 sequence is 14 residues long. Germline CDR1 reads LNHNV; CDR2 reads YYDKDF (reference sequence). This CDR3 is CATRTTNSNQPQHF. Based on the CDR3 plus reference TRBV15 and TRBJ1-5, the full variable domain is DAMVIQNPRYQVTQFGKPVTLSCSQTLNHNVMYWYQQKSSQAPKLLFHYYDKDFNNEADTPDNFQSRRPNTSFCFLDIRSPGLGDTAMYLCATRTTNSNQPQHFGDGTRLSIL.

The genes are TRBV7-2 and TRBJ2-7; TCRdb gives TRBD1 as the D gene, but with no DNA this cannot be confirmed. The germline V gene encodes CDR1 SGHTA and CDR2 FQGNSA. The CDR3 contains 14 residues. The CDR3 sequence: CASSPETGNYEQYF. The full variable domain, in which reference TRBV7-2 and TRBJ2-7 provide the parts outside the CDR3, is GAGVSQSPSNKVTEKGKDVELRCDPISGHTALYWYRQSLGQGLEFLIYFQGNSAPDKSGLPSDRFSAERTGGSVSTLTIQRTQQEDSAVYLCASSPETGNYEQYFGPGTRLTVT.

The chain recombines TRBV7-3 with TRBJ2-3; TCRdb names TRBD1, which stays unverified in the absence of DNA. Germline CDR1 SGHTA, CDR2 FQGTGA. CDR3 size: 15 residues. This CDR3 is CASSSRQGASDTQYF.

The chain carries TRBV3-1 and TRBJ2-3; TCRdb picks TRBD2, but there is no DNA to check that call. The CDR3 covers 19 residues. Germline V gives CDR1 LGHDT, CDR2 YNNKEL (reference sequence). This CDR3 reads CASSQDHSSGGTSTDTQYF.

The genes are TRBV20-1 and TRBJ1-5; lacking DNA, the TRBD1 call made by TCRdb goes unchecked. The CDR3 is 13 amino acids. In germline, CDR1 is DFQATT, CDR2 SNEGSKA (reference sequence). CDR3 sequence: CSAITGGSQPQHF.

The J gene is TRBJ1-2, the V gene TRBV5-6; TCRdb designates TRBD1, a call that cannot be tested without DNA. Germline V gene lookup returns CDR1 SGHDT and CDR2 YYEEEE. The CDR3 runs to 13 residues. CDR3 sequence: CASSLDRGYGYTF. Combining the CDR3 with reference TRBV5-6 and TRBJ1-2 gives the whole variable domain DAGVTQSPTHLIKTRGQQVTLRCSPKSGHDTVSWYQQALGQGPQFIFQYYEEEERQRGNFPDRFSGHQFPNYSSELNVNALLLGDSALYLCASSLDRGYGYTFGSGTRLTVV.

CDR3: CSARGDLGLEKLFF. The chain links TRBV20-1 to TRBJ1-4. This CDR3 spans 14 amino acids. Germline values: CDR1 DFQATT, CDR2 SNEGSKA (reference sequence).

The genes are TRBV7-9 and TRBJ2-4; TCRdb designates TRBD1, a call that cannot be tested without DNA. The CDR3 extends over 14 amino acids. Germline V CDR1 and CDR2: SEHNR, FQNEAQ (reference sequence). The CDR3 spells CASSLREAKNIQYF.

This chain joins TRBV18 and TRBJ1-4; with no DNA, the TCRdb D assignment of TRBD1 cannot be verified. Germline CDR1 KGHSH, CDR2 LQKENI. The CDR3 covers 14 residues. Here the CDR3 reads CASSPGKGREKLFF. Full variable domain (outside the CDR3, taken from reference TRBV18 and TRBJ1-4): NAGVMQNPRHLVRRRGQEARLRCSPMKGHSHVYWYRQLPEEGLKFMVYLQKENIIDESGMPKERFSAEFPKEGPSILRIQQVVRGDSAAYFCASSPGKGREKLFFGSGTQLSVL.

The chain joins TRBV20-1 to TRBJ2-7; TCRdb designates TRBD2, a call that cannot be tested without DNA. CDR3 length: 17 amino acids. Germline values: CDR1 DFQATT, CDR2 SNEGSKA (reference sequence). The CDR3 sequence: CSARDSRGTSGAYEQYF.